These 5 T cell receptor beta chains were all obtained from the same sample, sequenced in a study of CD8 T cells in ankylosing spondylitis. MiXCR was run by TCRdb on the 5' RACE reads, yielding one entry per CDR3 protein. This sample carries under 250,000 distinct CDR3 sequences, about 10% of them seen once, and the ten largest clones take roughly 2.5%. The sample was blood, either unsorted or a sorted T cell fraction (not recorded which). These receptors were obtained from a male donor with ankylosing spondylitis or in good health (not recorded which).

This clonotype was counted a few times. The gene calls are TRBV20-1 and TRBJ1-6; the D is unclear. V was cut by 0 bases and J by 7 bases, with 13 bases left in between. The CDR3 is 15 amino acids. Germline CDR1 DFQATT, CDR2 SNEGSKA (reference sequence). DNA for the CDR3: TGCAGTGCTAGAGATCGGCGGCAGGTCAATTCACCCCTCCACTTT. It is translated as CSARDRRQVNSPLHF.

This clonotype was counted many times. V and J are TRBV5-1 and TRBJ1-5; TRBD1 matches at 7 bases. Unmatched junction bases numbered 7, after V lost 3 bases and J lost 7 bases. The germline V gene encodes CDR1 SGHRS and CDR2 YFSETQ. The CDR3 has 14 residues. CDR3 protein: CASSSGQAGQPQHF. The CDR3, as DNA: TGCGCCAGCAGCTCCGGACAGGCAGGGCAGCCCCAGCATTTT.

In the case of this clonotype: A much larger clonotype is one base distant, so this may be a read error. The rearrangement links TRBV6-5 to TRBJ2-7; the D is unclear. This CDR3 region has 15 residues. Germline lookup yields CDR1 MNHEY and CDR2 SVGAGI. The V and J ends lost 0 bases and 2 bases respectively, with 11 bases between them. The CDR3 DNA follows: TGTGCCAGCAGTTACTCGATAGGGAATACCTACGAGCAGTACTTC. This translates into CASSYSIGNTYEQYF.

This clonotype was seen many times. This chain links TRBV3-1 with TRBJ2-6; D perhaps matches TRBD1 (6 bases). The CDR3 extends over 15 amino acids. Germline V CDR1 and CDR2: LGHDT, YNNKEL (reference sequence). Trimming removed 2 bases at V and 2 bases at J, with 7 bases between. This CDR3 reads CASSQQGPGANVLTF. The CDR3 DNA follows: TGTGCCAGCAGCCAACAGGGGCCTGGGGCCAACGTCCTGACTTTC.

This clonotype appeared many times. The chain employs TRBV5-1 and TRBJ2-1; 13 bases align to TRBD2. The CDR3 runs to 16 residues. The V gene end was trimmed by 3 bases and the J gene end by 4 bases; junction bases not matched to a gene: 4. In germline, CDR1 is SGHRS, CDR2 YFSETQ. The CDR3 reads CASSSGTSGAYNEQFF. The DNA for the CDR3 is TGCGCCAGCAGCTCGGGGACTAGCGGGGCGTACAATGAGCAGTTCTTC.